This T cell receptor beta chain was obtained from a study of blood T cell repertoires in COVID-19. Across the whole study: There were acute and convalescent COVID-19 samples, and they came from the United States, Italy and Spain. T cells, B-cell-depleted T cells, or PBMCs supplied cDNA or gDNA.

This clone was observed a single time. Original data processing: Estimation of nucleated cell counts was performed using reference gene primer amplification. The repertoire was sequenced with immunoSEQ multiplex PCR; TCRdb's copy has only in-frame clones and lacks some. Clone size and the V and J calls come from that table; the DNA yielded D and trimming. The profile shows 200,000 to 250,000 clones, about four fifths of them singletons. Deletions cut 5 bases from V and 8 bases from J, with 18 bases between. CDR1 is MDHEN and CDR2 is SYDVKM in the germline V gene. This CDR3 has 14 amino acids. This receptor was identified in a woman in her sixties with acute or convalescent COVID-19. This chain links TRBV28 with TRBJ1-2, with D possibly matching TRBD1 (6 bases). Sequenced: peripheral blood. CDR3 nucleotides: TGTGCCAGCAGTCGGAATCAAAACAGGGACGGCTACACCTTC. Translated: CASSRNQNRDGYTF.